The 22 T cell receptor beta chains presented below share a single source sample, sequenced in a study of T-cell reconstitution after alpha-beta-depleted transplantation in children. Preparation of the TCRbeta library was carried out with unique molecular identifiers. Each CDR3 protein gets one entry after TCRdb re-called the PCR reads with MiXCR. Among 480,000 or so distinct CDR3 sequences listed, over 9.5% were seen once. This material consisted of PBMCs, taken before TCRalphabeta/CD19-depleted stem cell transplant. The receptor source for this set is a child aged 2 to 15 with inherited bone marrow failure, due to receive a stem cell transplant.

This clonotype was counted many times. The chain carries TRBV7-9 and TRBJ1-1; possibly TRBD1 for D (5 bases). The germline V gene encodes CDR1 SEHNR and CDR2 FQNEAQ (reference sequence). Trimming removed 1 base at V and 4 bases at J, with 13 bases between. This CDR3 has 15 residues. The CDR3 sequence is CASSLGYSGFTEAFF. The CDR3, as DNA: TGTGCCAGCAGCTTAGGGTACTCAGGGTTCACTGAAGCTTTCTTT.

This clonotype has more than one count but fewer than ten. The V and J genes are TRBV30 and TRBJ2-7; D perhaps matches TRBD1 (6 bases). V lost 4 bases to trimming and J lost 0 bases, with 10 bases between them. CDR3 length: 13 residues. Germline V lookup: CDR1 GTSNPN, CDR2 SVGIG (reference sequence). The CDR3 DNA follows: TGTGCCTGGACGCAGGGGAGCTCCTACGAGCAGTACTTC. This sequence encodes CAWTQGSSYEQYF.

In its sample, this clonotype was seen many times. The CDR3 region has the DNA TGTGCCAGTATCGGGCCCACTTCGGAGACCCAGTACTTC. This encodes CASIGPTSETQYF. The rearrangement links TRBV19 to TRBJ2-5; D unclear. CDR3 length equals 13 residues. Trimming removed 7 bases from V and 5 bases from J, with 14 bases in between. The germline gives CDR1 LNHDA, CDR2 SQIVND (reference sequence).

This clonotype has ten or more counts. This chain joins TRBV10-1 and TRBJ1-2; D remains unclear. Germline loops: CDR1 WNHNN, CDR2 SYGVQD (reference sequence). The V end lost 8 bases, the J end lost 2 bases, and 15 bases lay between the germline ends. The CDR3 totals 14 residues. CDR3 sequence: CASCPPWGNYGYTF. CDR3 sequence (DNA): TGCGCCAGCTGCCCACCGTGGGGAAACTATGGCTACACCTTC.

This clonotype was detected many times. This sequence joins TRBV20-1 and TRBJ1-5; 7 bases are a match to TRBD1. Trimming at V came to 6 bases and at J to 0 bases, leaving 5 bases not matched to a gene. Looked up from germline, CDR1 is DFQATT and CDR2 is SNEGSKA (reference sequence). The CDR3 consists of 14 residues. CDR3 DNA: TGCAGTGCGAACAGGGGCTATAGCAATCAGCCCCAGCATTTT. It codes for CSANRGYSNQPQHF.

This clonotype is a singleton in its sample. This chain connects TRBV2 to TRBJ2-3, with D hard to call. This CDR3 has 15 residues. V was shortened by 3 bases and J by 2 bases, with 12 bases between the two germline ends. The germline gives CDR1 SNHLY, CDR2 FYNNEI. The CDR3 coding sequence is TGTGCCAGCAGTGACACCAATGATTTCACAGATACGCAGTATTTT. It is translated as CASSDTNDFTDTQYF.

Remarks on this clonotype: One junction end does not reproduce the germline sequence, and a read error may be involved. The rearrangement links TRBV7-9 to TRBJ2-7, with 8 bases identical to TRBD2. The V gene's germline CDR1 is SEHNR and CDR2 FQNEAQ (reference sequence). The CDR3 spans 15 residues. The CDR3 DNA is TGTGCCGGCAGTCATTTTTCGGGACTAGTCTACGAGCAGTACTTC. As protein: CAGSHFSGLVYEQYF.

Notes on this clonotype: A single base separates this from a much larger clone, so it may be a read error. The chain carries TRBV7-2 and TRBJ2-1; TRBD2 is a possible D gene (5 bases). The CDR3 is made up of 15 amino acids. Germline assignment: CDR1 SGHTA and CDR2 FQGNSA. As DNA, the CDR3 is TGTGCCAGCAGCTTCGGACCACGGGGATACAATGACCAGTTCTTC. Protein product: CASSFGPRGYNDQFF.

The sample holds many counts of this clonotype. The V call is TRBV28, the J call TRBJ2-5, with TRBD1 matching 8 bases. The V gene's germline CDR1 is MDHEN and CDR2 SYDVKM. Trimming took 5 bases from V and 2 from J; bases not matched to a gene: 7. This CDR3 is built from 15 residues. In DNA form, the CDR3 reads TGTGCCAGCAGTCCCGGGACAGGCAAACAAGAGACCCAGTACTTC. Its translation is CASSPGTGKQETQYF.

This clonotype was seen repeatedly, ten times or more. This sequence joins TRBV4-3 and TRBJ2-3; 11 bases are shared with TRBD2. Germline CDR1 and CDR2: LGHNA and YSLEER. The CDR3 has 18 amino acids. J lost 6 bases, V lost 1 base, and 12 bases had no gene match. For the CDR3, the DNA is TGCGCCAGCAGCCAAGGAGGCAGCCCTAGCGGGAGGTCGGATACGCAGTATTTT. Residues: CASSQGGSPSGRSDTQYF.

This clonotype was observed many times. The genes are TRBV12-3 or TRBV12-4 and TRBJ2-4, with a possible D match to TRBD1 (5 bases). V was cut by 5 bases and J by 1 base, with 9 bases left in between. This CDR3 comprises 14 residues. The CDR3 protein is CASSDSLAKNIQYF. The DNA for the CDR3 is TGTGCCAGCAGTGACAGTTTGGCCAAAAACATTCAGTACTTC.

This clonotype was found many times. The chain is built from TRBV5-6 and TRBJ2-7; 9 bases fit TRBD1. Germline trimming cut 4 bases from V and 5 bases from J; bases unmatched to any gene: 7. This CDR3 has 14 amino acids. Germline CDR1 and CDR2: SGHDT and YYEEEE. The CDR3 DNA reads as TGTGCCAGCAGCCACCTGGACAGGGGCCACGAGCAGTACTTC. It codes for CASSHLDRGHEQYF. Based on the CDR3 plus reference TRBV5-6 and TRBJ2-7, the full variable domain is DAGVTQSPTHLIKTRGQQVTLRCSPKSGHDTVSWYQQALGQGPQFIFQYYEEEERQRGNFPDRFSGHQFPNYSSELNVNALLLGDSALYLCASSHLDRGHEQYFGPGTRLTVT.

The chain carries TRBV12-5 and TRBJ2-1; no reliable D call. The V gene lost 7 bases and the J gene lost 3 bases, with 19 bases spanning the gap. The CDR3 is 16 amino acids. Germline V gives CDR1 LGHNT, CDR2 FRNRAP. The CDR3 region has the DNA TGTGCTAGTGCTCACGCAGTGAACTTGAACTACAATGAGCAGTTCTTC. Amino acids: CASAHAVNLNYNEQFF.

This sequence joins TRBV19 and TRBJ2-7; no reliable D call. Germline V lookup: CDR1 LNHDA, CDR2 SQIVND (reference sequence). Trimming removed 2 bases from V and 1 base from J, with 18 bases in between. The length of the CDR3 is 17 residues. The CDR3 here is CASSIPSGLPGSYEQYF. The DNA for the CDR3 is TGTGCCAGTAGTATACCCTCCGGTCTACCCGGGTCCTACGAGCAGTACTTC.

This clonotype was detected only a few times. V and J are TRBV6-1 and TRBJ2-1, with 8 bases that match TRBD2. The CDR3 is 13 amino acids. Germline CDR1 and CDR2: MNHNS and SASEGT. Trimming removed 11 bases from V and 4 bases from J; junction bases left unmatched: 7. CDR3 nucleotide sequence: TGTGCCGCCCGGCCTAGCGGGTACAATGAGCAGTTCTTC. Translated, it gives CAARPSGYNEQFF.

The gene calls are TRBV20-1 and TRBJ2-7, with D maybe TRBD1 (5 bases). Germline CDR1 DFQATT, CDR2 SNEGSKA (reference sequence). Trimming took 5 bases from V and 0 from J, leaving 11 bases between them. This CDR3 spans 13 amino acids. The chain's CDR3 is CSAAWTFSYEQYF. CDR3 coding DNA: TGCAGTGCTGCCTGGACATTCTCCTACGAGCAGTACTTC.

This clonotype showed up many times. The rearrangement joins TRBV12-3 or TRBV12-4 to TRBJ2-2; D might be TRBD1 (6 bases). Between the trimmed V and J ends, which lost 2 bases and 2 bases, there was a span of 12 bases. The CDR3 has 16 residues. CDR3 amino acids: CASSLKLGGNTGELFF. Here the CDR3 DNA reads TGTGCCAGCAGTTTAAAGCTAGGGGGTAACACCGGGGAGCTGTTTTTT.

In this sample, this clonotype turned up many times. The CDR3: CASSPGQGFPNEQYF. CDR3 DNA: TGTGCCAGCAGCCCGGGACAGGGGTTTCCCAACGAGCAGTACTTC. The rearrangement uses TRBV27 and TRBJ2-7; 10 nucleotides match TRBD1. Trimming took 6 bases from V and 5 from J; bases not matched to a gene: 10. Germline CDR1 is MNHEY and CDR2 is SMNVEV (reference sequence). This CDR3 is built from 15 residues.

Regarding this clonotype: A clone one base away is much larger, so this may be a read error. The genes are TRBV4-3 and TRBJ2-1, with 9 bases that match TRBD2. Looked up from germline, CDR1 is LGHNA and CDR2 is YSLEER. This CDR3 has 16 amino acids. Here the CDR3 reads CASSQERGRVYNEEFF. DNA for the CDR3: TGCGCCAGCAGCCAAGAACGCGGGAGGGTCTACAATGAGGAGTTCTTC.

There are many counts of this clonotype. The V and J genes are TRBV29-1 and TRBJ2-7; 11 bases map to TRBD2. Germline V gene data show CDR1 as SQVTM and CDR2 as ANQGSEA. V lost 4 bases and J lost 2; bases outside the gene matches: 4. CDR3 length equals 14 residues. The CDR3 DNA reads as TGCAGCGTTGGGGCTAGCGGGAGGACCTACGAGCAGTACTTC. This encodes CSVGASGRTYEQYF.

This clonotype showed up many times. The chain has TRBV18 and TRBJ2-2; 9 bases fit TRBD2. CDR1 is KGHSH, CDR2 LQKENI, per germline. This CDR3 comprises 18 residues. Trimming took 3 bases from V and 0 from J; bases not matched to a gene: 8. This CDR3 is CASSPQQRLAANTGELFF. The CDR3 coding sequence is TGTGCCAGCTCACCTCAACAAAGACTAGCGGCGAACACCGGGGAGCTGTTTTTT. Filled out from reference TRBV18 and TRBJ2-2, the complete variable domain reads NAGVMQNPRHLVRRRGQEARLRCSPMKGHSHVYWYRQLPEEGLKFMVYLQKENIIDESGMPKERFSAEFPKEGPSILRIQQVVRGDSAAYFCASSPQQRLAANTGELFFGEGSRLTVL.

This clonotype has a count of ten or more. The CDR3: CASSLSPGGYEQYF. In nucleotides, the CDR3 is TGTGCCAGCAGCCTAAGCCCAGGGGGCTACGAGCAGTACTTC. The genes are TRBV27 and TRBJ2-7; TRBD1 matches 7 bases. Germline V CDR1 and CDR2: MNHEY, SMNVEV (reference sequence). Trimming at V came to 6 bases and at J to 3 bases, leaving 8 bases not matched to a gene. The CDR3 loop spans 14 amino acids.